These 21 T cell receptor beta chains came from one sample sequenced in a study of blood T cell repertoires in COVID-19. The table came from immunoSEQ multiplex PCR; TCRdb's copy has only in-frame clones and leaves some out. The sample holds about 220,000 clones; roughly 80% are singletons and the top ten take 4% to 5.5%. Sample: peripheral blood. The receptors shown here come from a human donor in a cohort sampled during active COVID-19.

This rearrangement joins TRBV9 to TRBJ2-3; possibly TRBD1 for D (6 bases). V was clipped by 4 bases and J by 4 bases, with 16 bases between them. In germline, CDR1 is SGDLS, CDR2 YYNGEE. This CDR3 has 15 amino acids. CDR3 in amino acids: CASSPLGGRADTQYF. For the CDR3, the DNA is TGTGCCAGCAGCCCCTTAGGGGGAAGGGCAGATACGCAGTATTTT.

The chain combines TRBV19 with TRBJ1-1; 11 bases line up with TRBD1. The germline CDR1 and CDR2 sequences are LNHDA and SQIVND (reference sequence). J was trimmed by 3 bases and V by 3 bases; bases with no gene match: 3. The CDR3 runs 15 residues. The CDR3 sequence: CASSMGQGGYTEAFF. The CDR3 nucleotides read TGTGCCAGTAGTATGGGACAGGGGGGGTACACTGAAGCTTTCTTT. The whole variable domain, filled in from reference TRBV19 and TRBJ1-1, reads DGGITQSPKYLFRKEGQNVTLSCEQNLNHDAMYWYRQDPGQGLRLIYYSQIVNDFQKGDIAEGYSVSREKKESFPLTVTSAQKNPTAFYLCASSMGQGGYTEAFFGQGTRLTVV.

The V and J genes are TRBV7-9 and TRBJ1-2; the D is unclear. The CDR3 runs 12 residues. The V end was cut by 1 base, the J end by 8 bases, with 8 bases between. Germline assignment: CDR1 SEHNR and CDR2 FQNEAQ (reference sequence). CDR3 region: CASSLETFGYTF. DNA of the CDR3: TGTGCCAGCAGCTTAGAGACATTCGGCTACACCTTC.

The chain combines TRBV19 with TRBJ2-7; 7 nucleotides line up with TRBD1. J lost 0 bases, V lost 4 bases, and 6 bases had no gene match. This CDR3 region has 15 residues. CDR1 is LNHDA and CDR2 is SQIVND in the germline V gene (reference sequence). The CDR3 loop reads CASSTGDSFSYEQYF. DNA of the CDR3: TGTGCCAGTAGTACTGGGGACAGCTTCTCCTACGAGCAGTACTTC.

V usage is TRBV6-2 or TRBV6-3 and J usage is TRBJ2-1, with 16 bases fitting TRBD2. The CDR3 totals 15 residues. Losses at the gene ends were 6 bases for V and 10 bases for J; bases not matched to a gene: 6. Germline V lookup: CDR1 MNHEY, CDR2 SVGEGT. CDR3 DNA: TGTGCCAGCAGCGGGACTAGCGGGAGGGCGTGGGAGCAGTTCTTC. It specifies CASSGTSGRAWEQFF.

This chain connects TRBV18 to TRBJ1-1; D remains ambiguous. CDR1 is KGHSH and CDR2 is LQKENI in the germline V gene. The CDR3 spans 13 residues. Trimming removed 8 bases at V and 1 base at J, with 11 bases between. In DNA form, the CDR3 reads TGTGCCAGCCCCGAGGGCAGGAACACTGAAGCTTTCTTT. This sequence encodes CASPEGRNTEAFF.

The chain couples TRBV7-8 to TRBJ2-7, with 7 positions matching TRBD2. The CDR3 length is 16 residues. The J segment lost 4 bases and the V segment lost 0 bases, leaving 9 bases of the junction unmatched. CDR1 and CDR2 from the germline V gene are SGHVS and FQNEAQ. Here the CDR3 DNA reads TGTGCCAGCAGCTTAGCGTTAGGGGAGGGAAGGTACGAGCAGTACTTC. This codes for CASSLALGEGRYEQYF.

This clone has just a few counts. The chain recombines TRBV27 with TRBJ2-7, with D maybe TRBD2 (6 bases). From germline, CDR1 is MNHEY and CDR2 SMNVEV (reference sequence). The CDR3 has 15 residues. The V and J ends lost 7 bases and 5 bases respectively, with 21 bases between them. CDR3 in DNA: TGTGCCAGCAACATAATCGGGGGTTCCACCGACGAGCAGTACTTC. It specifies CASNIIGGSTDEQYF.

V usage is TRBV4-1 and J usage is TRBJ2-1; tentatively, D is TRBD2 (6 bases). The CDR3 consists of 15 residues. The V gene's germline CDR1 is MGHRA and CDR2 YSYEKL. With 1 base removed from V and 4 bases from J, the gap between germline ends came to 11 bases. For the CDR3, the DNA is TGCGCCAGCAGCCAAGGGTCTAGCGATTACAATGAGCAGTTCTTC. It is translated as CASSQGSSDYNEQFF.

This clone was counted between two and nine times. The chain has TRBV4-3 and TRBJ1-5; weak D call: TRBD1 (5 bases). The V end lost 4 bases, the J end lost 0 bases, and 10 bases lay between the germline ends. CDR1 LGHNA and CDR2 YSLEER come from the germline V gene. The CDR3 has 15 amino acids. The CDR3 region has the DNA TGCGCCAGCAGCCTCGGACATTTTAGCAATCAGCCCCAGCATTTT. Translated, it gives CASSLGHFSNQPQHF.

V usage is TRBV5-5 and J usage is TRBJ2-3; 10 positions match TRBD1. Trimming at V came to 4 bases and at J to 1 base, leaving 9 bases not matched to a gene. Looked up from germline, CDR1 is SGHKS and CDR2 is YYEKEE (reference sequence). The CDR3 is 17 amino acids. CDR3: CASSRGTGTGGTDTQYF. Here the CDR3 DNA reads TGTGCCAGCAGCCGGGGGACCGGGACAGGGGGCACAGATACGCAGTATTTT.

The chain couples TRBV6-6 to TRBJ1-5; D not resolved. The CDR3 spans 14 residues. Germline CDR1 and CDR2: MNHNY and SVGAGI (reference sequence). Trimming shortened V by 6 bases and J by 0 bases, and 9 bases separated the two germline ends. CDR3 region: CASRAGYSNQPQHF. The CDR3 nucleotides are TGTGCCAGCAGGGCGGGTTATAGCAATCAGCCCCAGCATTTT.

This chain connects TRBV7-6 to TRBJ2-1; D might be TRBD2 (7 bases). V was shortened by 3 bases and J by 2 bases, with 14 bases between the two germline ends. CDR1 and CDR2 (germline): SGHVS, FNYEAQ. This CDR3 has 16 amino acids. The CDR3 coding sequence is TGTGCCAGCAGCTTGGGGGCGGGAGCTGCCTACAATGAGCAGTTCTTC. It translates to CASSLGAGAAYNEQFF.

V is TRBV28 and J is TRBJ1-1; D gene ambiguous. V gave up 3 bases and J gave up 0 bases, with 5 bases separating them. The CDR3 sequence is 13 residues long. The germline CDR1 and CDR2 sequences are MDHEN and SYDVKM. CDR3 in DNA: TGTGCCAGCAGTTTGCGGGTGAACACTGAAGCTTTCTTT. Encoded protein: CASSLRVNTEAFF. The entire variable domain, with the rest obtained from reference TRBV28 and TRBJ1-1, is as follows: DVKVTQSSRYLVKRTGEKVFLECVQDMDHENMFWYRQDPGLGLRLIYFSYDVKMKEKGDIPEGYSVSREKKERFSLILESASTNQTSMYLCASSLRVNTEAFFGQGTRLTVV.

This clone appeared once. This rearrangement joins TRBV29-1 to TRBJ2-7; 10 positions agree with TRBD2. The CDR3 is 15 amino acids. The germline gives CDR1 SQVTM, CDR2 ANQGSEA. V dropped 4 bases and J dropped 2; count of bases not matched to a gene: 8. CDR3 bases: TGCAGCGTTGTCCGGAGGCTAGCGGGGGCCTACGAGCAGTACTTC. The encoded protein is CSVVRRLAGAYEQYF.

The genes are TRBV5-8 and TRBJ2-1; TRBD2 aligns across 11 bases. Losses at the gene ends were 0 bases for V and 9 bases for J; bases not matched to a gene: 8. Per germline, CDR1 SGHTS and CDR2 YDEGEE. The CDR3 loop spans 16 amino acids. CDR3 DNA sequence: TGTGCCAGCAGCTTGGGGACTAGCGGGTTTTTCAGTGAGCAGTTCTTC. It encodes CASSLGTSGFFSEQFF.

This chain joins TRBV5-1 and TRBJ2-7; 8 bases agree with TRBD2. Looked up from germline, CDR1 is SGHRS and CDR2 is YFSETQ. This CDR3 comprises 13 residues. J lost 5 bases, V lost 4 bases, and 5 bases had no gene match. CDR3 sequence (DNA): TGCGCCAGCAGCCTCGGGAGGGCCGACGAGCAGTACTTC. As protein: CASSLGRADEQYF.

CDR3 coding DNA: TGTGCCTGGAGCCTCGGTAGAGATCAGCCCCAGCATTTT. This codes for CAWSLGRDQPQHF. The gene calls are TRBV30 and TRBJ1-5, with D unresolved. The germline gives CDR1 GTSNPN, CDR2 SVGIG (reference sequence). The CDR3 sequence is 13 residues long. The V and J ends lost 3 bases and 5 bases respectively, with 11 bases between them.

The rearrangement uses TRBV29-1 and TRBJ1-1, with D uncertain. The V gene lost 4 bases and the J gene lost 7 bases, with 10 bases spanning the gap. The CDR3 is 11 residues long. Looked up from germline, CDR1 is SQVTM and CDR2 is ANQGSEA. CDR3 region: CSVGEEGEAFF. The CDR3 DNA reads TGCAGCGTTGGGGAGGAGGGTGAAGCTTTCTTT.

This chain links TRBV6-2 or TRBV6-3 with TRBJ2-7, with 10 bases that match TRBD1. V dropped 4 bases and J dropped 4; count of bases not matched to a gene: 7. Germline assignment: CDR1 MNHEY and CDR2 SVGEGT. The CDR3 length is 15 residues. CDR3 sequence reads: CASSFPRQGAYEQYF. DNA for the CDR3: TGTGCCAGCAGTTTCCCCCGACAGGGGGCTTACGAGCAGTACTTC.

V and J are TRBV2 and TRBJ2-7; a possible D gene is TRBD1 (6 bases). CDR3 length: 13 residues. V was pared by 8 bases and J by 2 bases, with 13 bases between. Germline V gene sequence: CDR1 SNHLY, CDR2 FYNNEI. CDR3 coding DNA: TGTGCCAGCCAGGGGTTGGGGGCCTACGAGCAGTACTTC. This gives the protein CASQGLGAYEQYF.